These T cell receptor beta chains were read from a single sample in a study of shared clonotypes between healthy human individuals. Profiled with immunoSEQ multiplex PCR; TCRdb holds only in-frame clones, not every one. The sample lists over 2 million clones, about 95% seen once, with 0.85% to 1.3% in the top ten. Sequences were obtained from naive CD8+ T cells sorted from blood. These receptors all stem from a man in his late teens or twenties in good health. Each CDR3 is given with its conserved first and last residue. D genes are given only for firm matches.

V,J,D,CDR3
TRBV6-1,TRBJ2-3,TRBD2,CASSELAGGPTDTQYF
TRBV4-1,TRBJ2-1,NA,CASSTSSYNEQFF
TRBV19,TRBJ2-7,TRBD1,CASSTGTGTYEQYF
TRBV25-1,TRBJ2-1,NA,CASSVHGLQFF
TRBV28,TRBJ2-5,NA,CASTQGGRETQYF
TRBV5-1,TRBJ1-4,NA,CASSLGQTGNEKLFF
TRBV10-2,TRBJ2-7,NA,CARPESFFTDEQYF
TRBV7-9,TRBJ2-7,TRBD1,CASSLVTGGSYEQYF
TRBV10-3,TRBJ2-2,TRBD1,CAISSGTGGRAGELFF
TRBV4-1,TRBJ2-7,NA,CASSRDGAYEQYF
TRBV6-5,TRBJ2-1,NA,CASNPGQAGNEQFF
TRBV6-6,TRBJ2-7,NA,CASGAVLQIYEQYF
TRBV11-2,TRBJ2-1,TRBD2,CASSLAVAGYANNEQFF
TRBV4-1,TRBJ2-1,TRBD2,CASTLGLATQNEQFF
TRBV5-4,TRBJ2-7,TRBD1,CASSGDSHSEQYF
TRBV9,TRBJ1-1,NA,CASSAPDRSTEAFF
TRBV7-9,TRBJ2-2,TRBD2,CASGLAGTGELFF
TRBV4-3,TRBJ1-2,TRBD1,CASSHGQGDYGYTF
TRBV9,TRBJ1-6,TRBD1,CASSPGQGSPLHF
TRBV7-6,TRBJ2-6,NA,CASSSDPQGGANVLTF
TRBV7-6,TRBJ1-1,NA,CASSGDRSALNTEAFF
TRBV7-9,TRBJ2-3,TRBD1,CASSLGAGTGGTDTQYF
TRBV14,TRBJ2-7,NA,CASSPIDTSYEQYF
TRBV28,TRBJ2-5,TRBD2,CASSLGPSGGETQYF
TRBV7-9,TRBJ2-5,TRBD1,CASSLDRVVETQYF
TRBV30,TRBJ2-1,NA,CAWSVLAWNEQFF
TRBV4-1,TRBJ2-7,NA,CASSQVTGLSYEQYF
TRBV29-1,TRBJ2-7,NA,CSVATGPLVTYEQYF
TRBV9,TRBJ2-3,TRBD2,CASSVGAGGQLTDTQYF
TRBV7-9,TRBJ2-2,TRBD2,CASSSRGGDGTGELFF
TRBV7-9,TRBJ1-1,NA,CASSTTPGGRTEAFF
TRBV5-1,TRBJ1-1,NA,CASSFQVQPENTEAFF
TRBV6-1,TRBJ2-7,NA,CASSERGPGPYEQYF
TRBV10-1,TRBJ2-7,NA,CASSEEGVGAGILHEQYF
TRBV4-2,TRBJ1-1,NA,CASSPPPGQGGTEAFF
TRBV5-1,TRBJ1-5,NA,CASSWGTDGNQPQHF
TRBV27,TRBJ2-6,NA,CASLPGPGSGANVLTF
TRBV15,TRBJ1-1,TRBD1,CATSRGQGGMNTEAFF
TRBV6-5,TRBJ1-2,NA,CASSNLQRWGYGYTF
TRBV6-5,TRBJ2-7,NA,CASSESWNEQYF
TRBV15,TRBJ2-5,NA,CATSTMMGRDDQYF
TRBV4-1,TRBJ1-1,NA,CASSQVGLGEAFF
TRBV7-9,TRBJ2-1,TRBD2,CASSRLAPLEEQFF
TRBV10-3,TRBJ1-2,NA,CAISESARRDYGYTF
TRBV4-1,TRBJ2-7,TRBD1,CASSRTGSSYEQYF
TRBV7-7,TRBJ2-7,TRBD2,CASSPTSGGAGEQYF
TRBV11-2,NA,NA,CASSFRPVYEQYF
TRBV29-1,TRBJ2-1,NA,CSVEDSYNEQFF
TRBV5-6,TRBJ2-7,TRBD1,CASSRPGQGTYEQYF
TRBV5-1,TRBJ1-4,NA,CASSLEGGVGEKLFF
TRBV5-3,TRBJ2-3,NA,CAKSLKQGGGTDTQYF